This is a list of T cell receptor beta chains from one sample in a study of T cell responses to AZD1222 COVID-19 vaccine. Profiled with immunoSEQ multiplex PCR; TCRdb holds only in-frame clones, not every one. Among 8,000 to 9,000 clones listed, roughly 90% were seen once. The specimen was peripheral blood, collected 28 days after the second AZD1222 dose. All receptors derive from an adult who received the AZD1222 COVID-19 vaccine. The CDR3 runs from the conserved cysteine through the conserved F or W. The D gene is left open where the match is weak. Rows may omit the clone size; those that give it use once, few, many or a size class.

d_call: TRBD1; v_call: TRBV6-2/TRBV6-3; j_call: TRBJ2-7; clone_size: once; cdr3_nt: TGTGCCAGCAGTTACAGGGACAGGGGGCCCGAGCAGTACTTC; cdr3_aa: CASSYRDRGPEQYF
d_call: TRBD2; v_call: TRBV27; j_call: TRBJ2-1; clone_size: -; cdr3_nt: TGTGCCAGCAGACTGTCCCGGACTAGCGGGATCAATGAGCAGTTCTTC; cdr3_aa: CASRLSRTSGINEQFF
d_call: -; v_call: TRBV4-1; j_call: TRBJ2-5; clone_size: -; cdr3_nt: TGCGCCAGCAGCCCCCTTAGGGGGGTGGCACAAGAGACCCAGTACTTC; cdr3_aa: CASSPLRGVAQETQYF
d_call: -; v_call: TRBV7-2; j_call: TRBJ2-1; clone_size: -; cdr3_nt: TGTGCCAGCAGCCTGGGGCTAGCGAACTACAATGAGCAGTTCTTC; cdr3_aa: CASSLGLANYNEQFF
d_call: -; v_call: TRBV19; j_call: TRBJ2-2; clone_size: once; cdr3_nt: TGTGCCAGTAGTATATCTCGGGGGCTATGGATGTTTTTT; cdr3_aa: CASSISRGLWMFF
d_call: -; v_call: TRBV6-5; j_call: TRBJ1-5; clone_size: -; cdr3_nt: TGTGCCAGCAGTTACGGGCTAGAGAATCAGCCCCAGCATTTT; cdr3_aa: CASSYGLENQPQHF
d_call: TRBD1; v_call: TRBV7-2; j_call: TRBJ2-6; clone_size: -; cdr3_nt: TGTGCCAGCAGCTTAGTAGGGACAGGCTCCTCTGGGGCCAACGTCCTGACTTTC; cdr3_aa: CASSLVGTGSSGANVLTF
d_call: TRBD1; v_call: TRBV19; j_call: TRBJ2-7; clone_size: -; cdr3_nt: TGTGCCAGTAGGCGGACAGGGGCTACCTACGAGCAGTACTTC; cdr3_aa: CASRRTGATYEQYF
d_call: -; v_call: TRBV6-5; j_call: TRBJ1-2; clone_size: few; cdr3_nt: TGTGCCAGCAGCAGCCGGGACAACTATGGCTACACCTTC; cdr3_aa: CASSSRDNYGYTF
d_call: -; v_call: TRBV11-2; j_call: TRBJ2-2; clone_size: -; cdr3_nt: TGTGCCAGCAGCTTAGTCCTGATTGGGAACACCGGGGAGCTGTTTTTT; cdr3_aa: CASSLVLIGNTGELFF
d_call: TRBD2; v_call: TRBV7-2; j_call: TRBJ2-3; clone_size: -; cdr3_nt: TGTGCCAGCAGCTTAGTTCTAGCGGGGGGGGATACGCAGTATTTT; cdr3_aa: CASSLVLAGGDTQYF
d_call: TRBD1; v_call: TRBV10-3; j_call: TRBJ2-7; clone_size: once; cdr3_nt: TGTGCCATCAGAACCGGGACAGGGACCTACGAGCAGTACTTC; cdr3_aa: CAIRTGTGTYEQYF
d_call: -; v_call: TRBV11-2; j_call: TRBJ1-1; clone_size: -; cdr3_nt: TGTGCCAGCAGCTTAGAGACAAGGGTCGCTGAAGCTTTCTTT; cdr3_aa: CASSLETRVAEAFF
d_call: -; v_call: TRBV3-1/TRBV3-2; j_call: TRBJ2-5; clone_size: -; cdr3_nt: TGTGCCAGCAGCCCCCTGTTCAGTCGACAAGAGACCCAGTACTTC; cdr3_aa: CASSPLFSRQETQYF
d_call: -; v_call: TRBV3-1/TRBV3-2; j_call: TRBJ2-7; clone_size: -; cdr3_nt: TGTGCCAGCAGCCAAGTGTTGGGCAGTACAATTTACTTC; cdr3_aa: CASSQVLGSTIYF
d_call: TRBD1; v_call: TRBV19; j_call: TRBJ1-2; clone_size: -; cdr3_nt: TGTGCCAGTATGGGGCTACAGGGGTTAGCTAACTATGGCTACACCTTC; cdr3_aa: CASMGLQGLANYGYTF
d_call: -; v_call: TRBV27; j_call: TRBJ2-5; clone_size: -; cdr3_nt: TGTGCCAGCAGTTTACCGGGGAGACAAGAGACCCAGTACTTC; cdr3_aa: CASSLPGRQETQYF
d_call: -; v_call: TRBV2; j_call: TRBJ2-7; clone_size: -; cdr3_nt: TGTGCCAGCAGTTCGCTCTCCTACGAGCAGTACTTC; cdr3_aa: CASSSLSYEQYF
d_call: -; v_call: TRBV7-9; j_call: TRBJ1-1; clone_size: -; cdr3_nt: TGTGCCAGCAGCCCGTTGACAGTAATGAACACTGAAGCTTTCTTT; cdr3_aa: CASSPLTVMNTEAFF
d_call: -; v_call: TRBV6-5; j_call: TRBJ2-1; clone_size: -; cdr3_nt: TGTGCCAGCAGTTCCGGGGGAACCGGTGAGCAGTTCTTC; cdr3_aa: CASSSGGTGEQFF
d_call: -; v_call: TRBV21-1; j_call: TRBJ2-7; clone_size: -; cdr3_nt: TGTGCCAGCAGCAGGTGGAGGCCACAGGGAAGCCCCTACGAGCAGTACTTC; cdr3_aa: CASSRWRPQGSPYEQYF
d_call: -; v_call: TRBV30; j_call: TRBJ1-2; clone_size: -; cdr3_nt: TGTGCCTGGAGTGCCGACAGCTATGGCTACACCTTT; cdr3_aa: CAWSADSYGYTF
d_call: TRBD1; v_call: TRBV5-1; j_call: TRBJ1-4; clone_size: -; cdr3_nt: TGCGCCAGCAGCCATACCCCGGGACAGCTAAATGAAAAACTGTTTTTT; cdr3_aa: CASSHTPGQLNEKLFF
d_call: TRBD1; v_call: TRBV7-9; j_call: TRBJ2-3; clone_size: -; cdr3_nt: TGTGCCAGCAGCTTATGGACAGGGGGCAGAGATACGCAGTATTTT; cdr3_aa: CASSLWTGGRDTQYF
d_call: TRBD2; v_call: TRBV4-3; j_call: TRBJ2-3; clone_size: -; cdr3_nt: TGCGCCAGCAGCCAAGGACTAGCCCGACAGGATACGCAGTATTTT; cdr3_aa: CASSQGLARQDTQYF
d_call: TRBD1; v_call: TRBV16; j_call: TRBJ1-1; clone_size: few; cdr3_nt: TGTGCCAGCAGCCGTGGACAGGGAGGAGCTGAAGCTTTCTTT; cdr3_aa: CASSRGQGGAEAFF
d_call: -; v_call: TRBV3-1/TRBV3-2; j_call: TRBJ2-1; clone_size: -; cdr3_nt: TGTGCCAGCAGCCGGCCCGTCGAGGGGCTTCAGCAGCAGTTCTTC; cdr3_aa: CASSRPVEGLQQQFF
d_call: TRBD1; v_call: TRBV29-1; j_call: TRBJ2-7; clone_size: -; cdr3_nt: TGCAGCGTTGAAAAGGGGGACAGGGGCCCTTGGGAGCAGTACTTC; cdr3_aa: CSVEKGDRGPWEQYF
d_call: -; v_call: TRBV5-1; j_call: TRBJ2-2; clone_size: -; cdr3_nt: TGCGCCAGCAGCTTAGGCAGGACCGGGGAGCTGTTTTTT; cdr3_aa: CASSLGRTGELFF
d_call: -; v_call: TRBV28; j_call: TRBJ1-1; clone_size: -; cdr3_nt: TGTGCCAGCCCCAAGAGAGGGGCAGGATATATGAACACTGAAGCTTTCTTT; cdr3_aa: CASPKRGAGYMNTEAFF
d_call: -; v_call: TRBV7-2; j_call: TRBJ2-7; clone_size: few; cdr3_nt: TGTGCCAGCAGCTTAGAAAGAAGTGGGTTAGATTACGAGCAGTACTTC; cdr3_aa: CASSLERSGLDYEQYF
d_call: -; v_call: TRBV27; j_call: TRBJ2-7; clone_size: -; cdr3_nt: TGTGCCAGCAATCTAAGGGGGGCCTCCTACGAGCAGTACTTC; cdr3_aa: CASNLRGASYEQYF
d_call: TRBD2; v_call: TRBV27; j_call: TRBJ2-1; clone_size: -; cdr3_nt: TGTGCCAGCAGCGGGACTAGCGGGAGGGCCAAGGGATCCTACAATGAGCAGTTCTTC; cdr3_aa: CASSGTSGRAKGSYNEQFF
d_call: TRBD1; v_call: TRBV28; j_call: TRBJ2-7; clone_size: -; cdr3_nt: TGTGCCAGCAGTCTGAGGACAGGGGGCTACGAGCAGTACTTC; cdr3_aa: CASSLRTGGYEQYF
d_call: TRBD1; v_call: TRBV7-2; j_call: TRBJ2-5; clone_size: -; cdr3_nt: TGTGCCAGCAGCTACGACAGGGAAGAGACCCAGTACTTC; cdr3_aa: CASSYDREETQYF
d_call: -; v_call: TRBV9; j_call: TRBJ2-3; clone_size: once; cdr3_nt: TGTGCCAGCAGCGGGGGACACACAGATACGCAGTATTTT; cdr3_aa: CASSGGHTDTQYF
d_call: -; v_call: TRBV18; j_call: TRBJ1-3; clone_size: -; cdr3_nt: TGTGCCAGCTCATCCACAGGGTTCTCTGGAAACACCATATATTTT; cdr3_aa: CASSSTGFSGNTIYF
d_call: TRBD1; v_call: TRBV18; j_call: TRBJ2-2; clone_size: few; cdr3_nt: TGTGCCAGCCGGGACAGGCTCACCGGGGAGCTGTTTTTT; cdr3_aa: CASRDRLTGELFF
d_call: TRBD1; v_call: TRBV6-5; j_call: TRBJ2-7; clone_size: -; cdr3_nt: TGTGCCAGCAGTTACTCGAGAGGGACAGGCCTGGACGAGCAGTACTTC; cdr3_aa: CASSYSRGTGLDEQYF
d_call: TRBD1; v_call: TRBV7-2; j_call: TRBJ1-5; clone_size: -; cdr3_nt: TGTGCCAGCAGCCCTGAGGGGGCCGGAACCAATCAGCCCCAGCATTTT; cdr3_aa: CASSPEGAGTNQPQHF
d_call: -; v_call: TRBV19; j_call: TRBJ1-6; clone_size: -; cdr3_nt: TGTGCCAGTAGTATACTAGCAGGCCCGGATAATTCACCCCTCCACTTT; cdr3_aa: CASSILAGPDNSPLHF
d_call: TRBD2; v_call: TRBV6-5; j_call: TRBJ2-5; clone_size: -; cdr3_nt: TGTGCCAGCAGTTACGATACTAGCGGGGGAGAGACCCAGTACTTC; cdr3_aa: CASSYDTSGGETQYF
d_call: -; v_call: TRBV5-6; j_call: TRBJ2-4; clone_size: -; cdr3_nt: TGTGCCAGCAGCTCTCCGGGAAACATTCAGTACTTC; cdr3_aa: CASSSPGNIQYF
d_call: -; v_call: TRBV7-8; j_call: TRBJ1-5; clone_size: -; cdr3_nt: TGTGCCAGCAGCTGGGAGGGATTGTATAGCAATCAGCCCCAGCATTTT; cdr3_aa: CASSWEGLYSNQPQHF
d_call: -; v_call: TRBV29-1; j_call: TRBJ2-7; clone_size: -; cdr3_nt: TGCAGCGTTGAGACTGTCTACGAGCAGTACTTC; cdr3_aa: CSVETVYEQYF
d_call: -; v_call: TRBV7-9; j_call: TRBJ2-2; clone_size: -; cdr3_nt: TGTGCCAGCCAGGGGATATCGAACACCGGGGAGCTGTTTTTT; cdr3_aa: CASQGISNTGELFF
d_call: -; v_call: TRBV29-1; j_call: TRBJ1-2; clone_size: -; cdr3_nt: TGCAGCGTCAGCCAGGGCTATGGCTACACCTTC; cdr3_aa: CSVSQGYGYTF
d_call: -; v_call: TRBV24-1; j_call: TRBJ2-7; clone_size: -; cdr3_nt: TGTGCCACCAGTGACCCTGGACAGACCTACGAGCAGTACTTC; cdr3_aa: CATSDPGQTYEQYF
d_call: -; v_call: TRBV19; j_call: TRBJ1-1; clone_size: -; cdr3_nt: TGTGCCAGTAAGGACGGCGTATTTAGGTACACTGAAGCTTTCTTT; cdr3_aa: CASKDGVFRYTEAFF
d_call: -; v_call: TRBV7-2; j_call: TRBJ2-2; clone_size: once; cdr3_nt: TGTGCCAGCAGCTTAGCCCTGGGACTTCCCACCGGGGAGCTGTTTTTT; cdr3_aa: CASSLALGLPTGELFF
d_call: TRBD2; v_call: TRBV6-2/TRBV6-3; j_call: TRBJ2-7; clone_size: -; cdr3_nt: TGTGCCAGCAGCCGGAGTAAACTAGCGTCCTACGAGCAGTACTTC; cdr3_aa: CASSRSKLASYEQYF
d_call: -; v_call: TRBV5-1; j_call: TRBJ2-1; clone_size: -; cdr3_nt: TGCGCCAGCAGCCCCCTCGGAGCCTACAATGAGCAGTTCTTC; cdr3_aa: CASSPLGAYNEQFF
d_call: -; v_call: TRBV24-1; j_call: TRBJ1-2; clone_size: -; cdr3_nt: TGTGCCACCAGTGATTTCCAGGGCCTTCATGGCTACACCTTC; cdr3_aa: CATSDFQGLHGYTF
d_call: -; v_call: TRBV14; j_call: TRBJ1-2; clone_size: -; cdr3_nt: TGTGCCAGCAGCCAAAGGACGGACTATGGCTACACCTTC; cdr3_aa: CASSQRTDYGYTF
d_call: -; v_call: TRBV7-3; j_call: TRBJ2-7; clone_size: -; cdr3_nt: TGTGCCAGCAGCTTACAACCGGTTGACGAGCAGTACTTC; cdr3_aa: CASSLQPVDEQYF